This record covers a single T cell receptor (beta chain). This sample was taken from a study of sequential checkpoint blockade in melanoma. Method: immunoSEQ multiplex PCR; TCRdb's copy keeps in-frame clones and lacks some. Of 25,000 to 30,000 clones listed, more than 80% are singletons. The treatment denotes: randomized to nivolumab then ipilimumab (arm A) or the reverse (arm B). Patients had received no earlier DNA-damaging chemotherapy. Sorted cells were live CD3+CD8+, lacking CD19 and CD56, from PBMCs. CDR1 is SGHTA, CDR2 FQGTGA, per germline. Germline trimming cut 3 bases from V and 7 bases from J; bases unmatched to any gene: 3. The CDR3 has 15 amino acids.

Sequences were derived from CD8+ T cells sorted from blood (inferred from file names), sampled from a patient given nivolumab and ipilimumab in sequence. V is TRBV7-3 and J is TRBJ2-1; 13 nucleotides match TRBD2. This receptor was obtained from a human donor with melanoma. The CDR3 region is CASSLGLAGRNEQFF. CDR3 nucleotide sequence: TGTGCCAGCAGCTTGGGACTAGCGGGAAGGAATGAGCAGTTCTTC.